The entry below gives a single T cell receptor beta chain sequence along with its context. This record comes from a study of blood T cell repertoires in COVID-19. Only in-frame clones appear in the TCRdb table, and some are missing; sequencing was by immunoSEQ multiplex PCR. Of about 140,000 clones listed, 70% to 80% are singletons. Trimming took 4 bases from V and 5 from J; bases not matched to a gene: 3. CDR3 length: 14 amino acids. CDR1 is SGHRS and CDR2 is YFSETQ in the germline V gene. The sample was peripheral blood. The clonotype was recovered from a man aged 60-69 years who had recovered from COVID-19. The chain combines TRBV5-1 with TRBJ2-7, with TRBD2 matching over 13 bases. DNA of the CDR3: TGCGCCAGCAGCAGGACTAGCGGGAGCCACGAGCAGTACTTC. This encodes CASSRTSGSHEQYF.